This T cell receptor (beta chain) was identified during a study of blood T cells in healthy people across ages. Study conclusions and caveats: Possibly confounding the expanded clonotype changes was the fact that donor CMV status was unknown.

Through a sample-barcoded 5' primer and a J-beta primer mix, a second PCR was run for about 6 to 11 cycles. Individual samples furnished no less than 2.5 million CDR3-containing paired-end reads apiece. TCRdb reanalysed the 5' RACE reads using MiXCR and keeps one entry per CDR3 protein. This sample has about a million distinct CDR3 sequences; roughly 51% occur once, and the top ten carry roughly a fifth. Each donor had 8 to 10 milliliters of peripheral blood drawn. Per-sample PBMC isolation yielded at least 6.5 million cells. V dropped 0 bases and J dropped 8 bases, with 17 bases sitting between them. CDR1 and CDR2 from the germline V gene are LGHNA and YNFKEQ. The CDR3 runs 16 residues. This clonotype came up a few times. The antigen is not known.

The specimen sequenced was blood. This TCR was sampled from a woman aged 60-70 years in good health. The chain employs TRBV4-2 and TRBJ2-1, with TRBD2 as a possible D gene (6 bases). CDR3 in amino acids: CASSQDKSGGPHEQFF. As DNA, the CDR3 is TGTGCCAGCAGCCAAGATAAATCAGGAGGGCCTCATGAGCAGTTCTTC.